This T cell receptor beta chain was profiled in a study of memory CD4+ T cells and cytomegalovirus serostatus. Overall study context: This sample comes from healthy Belgian adults, several CMV seropositive, 24 seronegative. Study-wide results and limits: Suggested: most of the CMV-linked TCR signature lies in CD4+ memory cells. 67 of 164 known CMV-associated TCRbeta sequences appeared in CD4+ memory.

The sort gate was single viable CD3+CD4+CD8-CD45RO+ cells for memory CD4+ T cells. Total CD4+ T cells were enriched by CD4 positive selection. This clone was counted a single time. Its antigen is not identified. Repertoires were generated with immunoSEQ multiplex PCR, while TCRdb's copy carries only in-frame clones and drops some. The sample lists about 58,000 clones; roughly 84% were seen once. Material: memory CD4+ T cells from blood. The receptor's source is an adult in good health and CMV-seronegative. Some clones in this sample may be carry-over from other donors' samples.

The CDR3 protein is CASSGSGISSYEQYF. The CDR3 DNA follows: TGTGCCAGCAGTGGAAGCGGGATTAGCTCCTACGAGCAGTACTTC. The V gene is TRBV7-9, the J gene TRBJ2-7; 7 bases are a match to TRBD2. This CDR3 is 15 amino acids long. J was trimmed by 0 bases and V by 6 bases; bases with no gene match: 8. Germline V CDR1 and CDR2: SEHNR, FQNEAQ (reference sequence). Using reference TRBV7-9 and TRBJ2-7 for the parts outside the CDR3, the full variable domain is DTGVSQNPRHKITKRGQNVTFRCDPISEHNRLYWYRQTLGQGPEFLTYFQNEAQLEKSRLLSDRFSAERPKGSFSTLEIQRTEQGDSAMYLCASSGSGISSYEQYFGPGTRLTVT.